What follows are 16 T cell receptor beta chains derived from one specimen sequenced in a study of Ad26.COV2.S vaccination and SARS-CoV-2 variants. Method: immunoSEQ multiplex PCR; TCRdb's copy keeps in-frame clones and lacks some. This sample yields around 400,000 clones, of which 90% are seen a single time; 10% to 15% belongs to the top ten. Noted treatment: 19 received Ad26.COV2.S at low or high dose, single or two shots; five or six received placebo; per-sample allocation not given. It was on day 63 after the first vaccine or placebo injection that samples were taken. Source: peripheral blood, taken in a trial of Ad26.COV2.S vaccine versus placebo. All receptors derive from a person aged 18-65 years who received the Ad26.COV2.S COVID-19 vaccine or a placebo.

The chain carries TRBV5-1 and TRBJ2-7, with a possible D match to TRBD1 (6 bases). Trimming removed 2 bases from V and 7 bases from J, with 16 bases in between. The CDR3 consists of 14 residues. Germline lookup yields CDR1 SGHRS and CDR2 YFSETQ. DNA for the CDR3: TGCGCCAGCAGCTTTGAGGGGGAATCCGGTGAGCAGTACTTC. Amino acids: CASSFEGESGEQYF. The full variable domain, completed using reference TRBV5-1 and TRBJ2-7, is KAGVTQTPRYLIKTRGQQVTLSCSPISGHRSVSWYQQTPGQGLQFLFEYFSETQRNKGNFPGRFSGRQFSNSRSEMNVSTLELGDSALYLCASSFEGESGEQYFGPGTRLTVT.

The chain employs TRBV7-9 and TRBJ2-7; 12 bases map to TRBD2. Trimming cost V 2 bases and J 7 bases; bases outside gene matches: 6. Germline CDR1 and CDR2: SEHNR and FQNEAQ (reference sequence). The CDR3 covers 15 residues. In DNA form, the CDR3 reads TGTGCCAGCAGCTTAACGACTAGCGGGAGTTGGGAGCAGTACTTC. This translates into CASSLTTSGSWEQYF.

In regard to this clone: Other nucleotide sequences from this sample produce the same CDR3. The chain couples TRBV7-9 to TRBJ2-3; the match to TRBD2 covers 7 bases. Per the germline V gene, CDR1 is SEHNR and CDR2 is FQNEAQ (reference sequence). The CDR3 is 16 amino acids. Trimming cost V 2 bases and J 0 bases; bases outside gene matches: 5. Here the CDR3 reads CASSLRGSGSTDTQYF. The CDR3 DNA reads TGTGCCAGCAGCTTAAGGGGTAGCGGGAGCACAGATACGCAGTATTTT.

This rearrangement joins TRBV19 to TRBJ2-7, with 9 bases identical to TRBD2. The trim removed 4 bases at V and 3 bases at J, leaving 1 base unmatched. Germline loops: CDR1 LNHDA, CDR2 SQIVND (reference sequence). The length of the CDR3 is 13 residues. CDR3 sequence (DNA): TGTGCCAGTAGTAGCGGGGGGGTCTACGAGCAGTACTTC. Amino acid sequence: CASSSGGVYEQYF.

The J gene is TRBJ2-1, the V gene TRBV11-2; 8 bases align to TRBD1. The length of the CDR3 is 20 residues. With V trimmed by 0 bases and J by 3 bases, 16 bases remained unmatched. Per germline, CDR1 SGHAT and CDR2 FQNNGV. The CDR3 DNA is TGTGCCAGCAGCTTAGACAGACAGGGGAGATGGGCTAAAATCTACAATGAGCAGTTCTTC. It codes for CASSLDRQGRWAKIYNEQFF.

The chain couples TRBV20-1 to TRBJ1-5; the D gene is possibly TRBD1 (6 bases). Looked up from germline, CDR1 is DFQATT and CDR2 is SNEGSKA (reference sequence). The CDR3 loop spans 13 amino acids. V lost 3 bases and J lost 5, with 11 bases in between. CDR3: CSASEGGDQPQHF. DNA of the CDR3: TGCAGTGCTAGTGAGGGGGGCGATCAGCCCCAGCATTTT.

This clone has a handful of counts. The CDR3 here is CASSRQGAGNTIYF. DNA of the CDR3: TGTGCCAGCAGCCGGCAGGGAGCTGGAAACACCATATATTTT. The V gene is TRBV28, the J gene TRBJ1-3, with D maybe TRBD1 (5 bases). Germline V gene data show CDR1 as MDHEN and CDR2 as SYDVKM. CDR3 size: 14 residues. Trimming shortened V by 6 bases and J by 2 bases, and 11 bases separated the two germline ends.

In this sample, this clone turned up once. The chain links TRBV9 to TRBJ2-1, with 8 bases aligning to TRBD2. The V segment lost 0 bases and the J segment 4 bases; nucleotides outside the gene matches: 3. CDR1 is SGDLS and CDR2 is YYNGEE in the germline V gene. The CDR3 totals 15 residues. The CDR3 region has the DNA TGTGCCAGCAGCGTAGTAGCGGGGTTTTACAATGAGCAGTTCTTC. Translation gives CASSVVAGFYNEQFF. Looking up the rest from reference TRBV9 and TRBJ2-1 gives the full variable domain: DSGVTQTPKHLITATGQRVTLRCSPRSGDLSVYWYQQSLDQGLQFLIQYYNGEERAKGNILERFSAQQFPDLHSELNLSSLELGDSALYFCASSVVAGFYNEQFFGPGTRLTVL.

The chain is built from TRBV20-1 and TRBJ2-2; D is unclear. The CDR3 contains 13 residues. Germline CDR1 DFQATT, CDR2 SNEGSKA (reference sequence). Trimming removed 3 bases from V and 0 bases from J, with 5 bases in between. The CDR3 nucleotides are TGCAGTGCTAGTCGACCGAACACCGGGGAGCTGTTTTTT. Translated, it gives CSASRPNTGELFF.

The CDR3 loop is CASRGANTNTEAFF. CDR3 DNA: TGTGCCTCCAGGGGCGCAAATACGAACACTGAAGCTTTCTTT. The chain recombines TRBV2 with TRBJ1-1, with D perhaps TRBD1 (6 bases). The CDR3 is 14 residues long. Trimming took 11 bases from V and 1 from J, leaving 17 bases between them. Germline V gene data show CDR1 as SNHLY and CDR2 as FYNNEI.

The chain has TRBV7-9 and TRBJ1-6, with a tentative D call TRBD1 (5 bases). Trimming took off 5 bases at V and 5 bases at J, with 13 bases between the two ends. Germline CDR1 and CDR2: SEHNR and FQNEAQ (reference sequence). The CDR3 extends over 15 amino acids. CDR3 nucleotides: TGTGCCAGCAGCCAAGGGACCGCTCATAATTCACCCCTCCACTTT. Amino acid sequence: CASSQGTAHNSPLHF.

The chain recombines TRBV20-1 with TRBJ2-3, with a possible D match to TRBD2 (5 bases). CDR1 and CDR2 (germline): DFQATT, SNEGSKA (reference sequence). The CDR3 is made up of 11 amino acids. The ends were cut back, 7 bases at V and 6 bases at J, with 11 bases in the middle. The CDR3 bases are TGCAGTGTTCCGCGAGGGGATACGCAGTATTTT. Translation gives CSVPRGDTQYF.

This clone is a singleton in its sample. CDR3: CASSIAAGTSGYNEQFF. The CDR3 DNA is TGTGCCAGTAGTATCGCAGCCGGGACTAGCGGTTACAATGAGCAGTTCTTC. The chain recombines TRBV19 with TRBJ2-1; 11 bases match TRBD2. This CDR3 is 17 amino acids long. The germline V gene encodes CDR1 LNHDA and CDR2 SQIVND (reference sequence). Trimming removed 3 bases from V and 4 bases from J; junction bases left unmatched: 8.

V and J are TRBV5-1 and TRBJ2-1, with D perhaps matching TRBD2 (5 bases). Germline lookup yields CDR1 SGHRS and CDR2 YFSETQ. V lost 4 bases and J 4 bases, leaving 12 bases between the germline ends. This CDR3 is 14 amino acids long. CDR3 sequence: CASSADYLYNEQFF. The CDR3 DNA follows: TGCGCCAGCAGCGCTGACTACCTGTACAATGAGCAGTTCTTC.

The CDR3 DNA reads as TGTGCCAGCAGCCCGGTCCCCATCACGGAAAATGAGCAGTTCTTC. Encoded protein: CASSPVPITENEQFF. This chain uses TRBV5-8 with TRBJ2-1; the D is unclear. V was cut by 4 bases and J by 7 bases, with 18 bases left in between. Germline CDR1 reads SGHTS; CDR2 reads YDEGEE. The length of the CDR3 is 15 residues.

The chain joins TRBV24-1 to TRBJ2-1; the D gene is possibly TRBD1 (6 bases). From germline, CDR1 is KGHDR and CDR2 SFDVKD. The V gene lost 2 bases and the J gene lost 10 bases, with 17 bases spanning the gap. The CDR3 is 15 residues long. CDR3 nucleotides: TGTGCCACCAGTGATTCTGCAGGGGCGGATCGGGAGCAGTTCTTC. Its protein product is CATSDSAGADREQFF.